These T cell receptor beta chains were read from a single sample in a study of cytomegalovirus exposure and HLA in healthy donors. Generated by immunoSEQ multiplex PCR, the TCRdb table keeps only in-frame clones and is missing some. This sample has 75,000 to 95,000 clones, with 69% found just once. The sample consisted of PBMCs. These receptors originate from a man in his forties or fifties in good health and CMV-seronegative. Both conserved end residues are part of each CDR3. The D gene is left open where the match is weak. Some rows have no size entry. The others give once, few or many, or a class for an expanded clone.

v_gene: TRBV7-9; j_gene: TRBJ1-5; abundance: .; d_gene: TRBD1; CDR3aa: CASSRTGGNQPQHF; CDR3nt: TGTGCCAGCAGCCGGACAGGGGGCAATCAGCCCCAGCATTTT
v_gene: TRBV10-3; j_gene: TRBJ2-3; abundance: .; d_gene: TRBD2; CDR3aa: CATSGRAPDTQYF; CDR3nt: TGTGCCACCAGCGGGAGGGCCCCAGATACGCAGTATTTT
v_gene: TRBV4-3; j_gene: TRBJ2-7; abundance: .; d_gene: TRBD1; CDR3aa: CASSQDRGSRGLYEQYF; CDR3nt: TGCGCCAGCAGCCAAGATCGGGGGTCCAGGGGGCTGTACGAGCAGTACTTC
v_gene: TRBV18; j_gene: TRBJ2-1; abundance: few; d_gene: .; CDR3aa: CASSPSRDEQFF; CDR3nt: TGTGCCAGCTCTCCCTCCAGGGATGAGCAGTTCTTC
v_gene: TRBV7-8; j_gene: TRBJ2-3; abundance: .; d_gene: .; CDR3aa: CATSPFGTPPDTQYF; CDR3nt: TGTGCCACCTCGCCCTTTGGGACTCCGCCAGATACGCAGTATTTT
v_gene: TRBV2; j_gene: TRBJ2-3; abundance: .; d_gene: .; CDR3aa: CAGTGGTDTQYF; CDR3nt: TGTGCCGGAACCGGGGGCACAGATACGCAGTATTTT
v_gene: TRBV4-2; j_gene: TRBJ1-2; abundance: once; d_gene: TRBD1; CDR3aa: CASSQYGTGGANGYTF; CDR3nt: TGTGCCAGCAGCCAGTATGGGACAGGGGGCGCAAATGGCTACACCTTC
v_gene: TRBV5-4; j_gene: TRBJ1-2; abundance: .; d_gene: .; CDR3aa: CASSLASGVNNYGYTF; CDR3nt: TGTGCCAGCAGCTTGGCCTCAGGGGTGAATAACTATGGCTACACCTTC
v_gene: TRBV7-7; j_gene: TRBJ2-5; abundance: .; d_gene: .; CDR3aa: CASSFDYQETQYF; CDR3nt: TGTGCTAGCAGCTTCGACTACCAAGAGACCCAGTACTTC
v_gene: TRBV2; j_gene: TRBJ1-5; abundance: .; d_gene: TRBD1; CDR3aa: CASSSQGDQPQHF; CDR3nt: TGTGCCAGCAGTTCCCAGGGGGACCAGCCCCAGCATTTT
v_gene: TRBV7-2; j_gene: TRBJ1-6; abundance: .; d_gene: .; CDR3aa: CASSFPGGHSPLHF; CDR3nt: TGTGCCAGCAGCTTCCCGGGAGGTCATTCACCCCTCCACTTT
v_gene: TRBV7-3; j_gene: TRBJ2-2; abundance: .; d_gene: .; CDR3aa: CASSPQGTGELFF; CDR3nt: TGTGCCAGCAGCCCACAGGGCACCGGGGAGCTGTTTTTT
v_gene: TRBV28; j_gene: TRBJ2-1; abundance: .; d_gene: TRBD2; CDR3aa: CASSRTSGDASYNEQFF; CDR3nt: TGTGCCAGCAGTCGGACTAGCGGGGACGCCTCCTACAATGAGCAGTTCTTC
v_gene: TRBV7-3; j_gene: TRBJ2-3; abundance: .; d_gene: .; CDR3aa: CASSLERPDTQYF; CDR3nt: TGTGCCAGCAGCTTAGAGAGGCCAGATACGCAGTATTTT
v_gene: TRBV13; j_gene: TRBJ2-1; abundance: .; d_gene: .; CDR3aa: CASNKRNRRGTPMDEQFF; CDR3nt: TGTGCCAGCAACAAGAGGAACAGGCGGGGCACGCCCATGGATGAGCAGTTCTTC
v_gene: TRBV7-2; j_gene: TRBJ2-5; abundance: .; d_gene: TRBD2; CDR3aa: CATSGGLAGGYRDF; CDR3nt: TGTGCCACCTCCGGCGGGCTAGCGGGAGGCTACCGGGACTTC
v_gene: TRBV4-2; j_gene: TRBJ2-2; abundance: .; d_gene: TRBD2; CDR3aa: CASSQALAGGTGELFF; CDR3nt: TGTGCCAGCAGCCAGGCACTAGCGGGAGGAACCGGGGAGCTGTTTTTT
v_gene: TRBV7-2; j_gene: TRBJ2-6; abundance: .; d_gene: .; CDR3aa: CASSFSGASSGANVLTF; CDR3nt: TGTGCCAGCAGCTTCTCAGGGGCCAGCTCTGGGGCCAACGTCCTGACTTTC
v_gene: TRBV7-2; j_gene: TRBJ1-5; abundance: .; d_gene: TRBD1; CDR3aa: CASSLGQPGNQPQHF; CDR3nt: TGTGCCAGCAGCCTGGGACAGCCTGGGAATCAGCCCCAGCATTTT
v_gene: TRBV5-4; j_gene: TRBJ1-2; abundance: few; d_gene: TRBD1; CDR3aa: CASSLATGGFYGYTF; CDR3nt: TGTGCCAGCAGCTTGGCGACAGGGGGCTTCTATGGCTACACCTTC
v_gene: TRBV4-2; j_gene: TRBJ2-2; abundance: .; d_gene: TRBD1; CDR3aa: CASSHRGLTGELFF; CDR3nt: TGTGCCAGCAGCCACAGGGGGCTCACCGGGGAGCTGTTTTTT
v_gene: TRBV4-1; j_gene: TRBJ2-7; abundance: .; d_gene: TRBD2; CDR3aa: CASSPRAGTTSYEQYF; CDR3nt: TGCGCCAGCAGCCCCCGAGCCGGGACTACTAGCTACGAGCAGTACTTC
v_gene: TRBV5-6; j_gene: TRBJ1-4; abundance: few; d_gene: .; CDR3aa: CASSLVSQDEKLFF; CDR3nt: TGTGCCAGCAGCTTGGTTTCTCAGGATGAAAAACTGTTTTTT
v_gene: TRBV7-8; j_gene: TRBJ1-5; abundance: few; d_gene: .; CDR3aa: CASSLVGISNQPQHF; CDR3nt: TGTGCCAGCAGCTTAGTCGGGATTAGCAATCAGCCCCAGCATTTT
v_gene: TRBV7-8; j_gene: TRBJ1-1; abundance: .; d_gene: TRBD1; CDR3aa: CASSLDRLTEAFF; CDR3nt: TGTGCCAGCAGCTTGGACAGGCTCACTGAAGCTTTCTTT
v_gene: TRBV7-8; j_gene: TRBJ2-7; abundance: .; d_gene: TRBD2; CDR3aa: CASTPGGGLAPYEQYF; CDR3nt: TGTGCCAGCACCCCGGGGGGGGGACTAGCTCCCTACGAGCAGTACTTC
v_gene: TRBV29-1; j_gene: TRBJ2-1; abundance: .; d_gene: .; CDR3aa: CSVALVRGLNEQFF; CDR3nt: TGCAGCGTCGCTCTAGTAAGAGGCTTGAATGAGCAGTTCTTC
v_gene: TRBV29-1; j_gene: TRBJ1-1; abundance: .; d_gene: .; CDR3aa: CSVGGGTEAFF; CDR3nt: TGCAGCGTTGGAGGGGGCACTGAAGCTTTCTTT
v_gene: TRBV7-8; j_gene: TRBJ2-4; abundance: .; d_gene: TRBD2; CDR3aa: CASSLVVGRVPIQYF; CDR3nt: TGTGCCAGCAGCTTAGTAGTAGGGAGGGTACCTATACAGTACTTC
v_gene: TRBV6-1; j_gene: TRBJ2-7; abundance: .; d_gene: TRBD2; CDR3aa: CASSGGGGASYEQYF; CDR3nt: TGTGCCAGCAGTGGGGGCGGGGGGGCTTCCTACGAGCAGTACTTC
v_gene: TRBV5-1; j_gene: TRBJ1-1; abundance: .; d_gene: TRBD1; CDR3aa: CASSFSYRGDTEAFF; CDR3nt: TGCGCCAGCAGCTTTTCCTACAGGGGTGACACTGAAGCTTTCTTT
v_gene: TRBV5-1; j_gene: TRBJ2-1; abundance: .; d_gene: .; CDR3aa: CASSLSTDYNEQFF; CDR3nt: TGCGCCAGCAGCTTAAGCACCGACTACAATGAGCAGTTCTTC
v_gene: TRBV6-5; j_gene: TRBJ2-2; abundance: once; d_gene: TRBD1; CDR3aa: CASRSDRGTGELFF; CDR3nt: TGTGCCAGCAGAAGCGACAGGGGTACCGGGGAGCTGTTTTTT
v_gene: TRBV4-1; j_gene: TRBJ2-5; abundance: .; d_gene: TRBD2; CDR3aa: CASSQPTSGGETQYF; CDR3nt: TGCGCCAGCAGCCAACCAACTAGCGGGGGGGAGACCCAGTACTTC
v_gene: TRBV7-9; j_gene: TRBJ2-2; abundance: .; d_gene: TRBD2; CDR3aa: CASSLGLAGGSGELFF; CDR3nt: TGTGCCAGCAGCTTAGGACTAGCGGGGGGCTCCGGGGAGCTGTTTTTT
v_gene: TRBV5-1; j_gene: TRBJ1-3; abundance: few; d_gene: .; CDR3aa: CASSLSGGYGNTIYF; CDR3nt: TGCGCCAGCAGCTTGAGTGGGGGCTATGGAAACACCATATATTTT
v_gene: TRBV4-1; j_gene: TRBJ2-2; abundance: .; d_gene: TRBD1; CDR3aa: CASSLRTGQNTGELFF; CDR3nt: TGCGCCAGCAGCCTTAGGACAGGGCAGAACACCGGGGAGCTGTTTTTT
v_gene: TRBV4-2; j_gene: TRBJ2-4; abundance: .; d_gene: .; CDR3aa: CASSQDQAQAKNIQYF; CDR3nt: TGTGCCAGCAGCCAAGATCAGGCTCAAGCCAAAAACATTCAGTACTTC
v_gene: TRBV4-2; j_gene: TRBJ1-1; abundance: .; d_gene: .; CDR3aa: CASSQDQSQDAEAFF; CDR3nt: TGTGCCAGCAGCCAGGATCAGTCACAGGATGCCGAAGCTTTCTTT
v_gene: TRBV2; j_gene: TRBJ1-4; abundance: .; d_gene: .; CDR3aa: CAGRPDTTNEKLFF; CDR3nt: TGTGCCGGCAGGCCGGACACTACTAATGAAAAACTGTTTTTT
v_gene: TRBV10-3; j_gene: TRBJ1-2; abundance: .; d_gene: .; CDR3aa: CAISDSYGYTF; CDR3nt: TGTGCCATCAGTGACTCCTATGGCTACACCTTC
v_gene: TRBV5-1; j_gene: TRBJ1-1; abundance: .; d_gene: .; CDR3aa: CASSLDGRWNTEAFF; CDR3nt: TGCGCCAGCAGCTTGGATGGCAGGTGGAACACTGAAGCTTTCTTT
v_gene: TRBV28; j_gene: TRBJ2-7; abundance: .; d_gene: TRBD1; CDR3aa: CASSLNTGGPYEQYF; CDR3nt: TGTGCCAGCAGTTTAAACACAGGGGGTCCCTACGAGCAGTACTTC
v_gene: TRBV15; j_gene: TRBJ1-2; abundance: .; d_gene: TRBD1; CDR3aa: CATSRDRNYGYTF; CDR3nt: TGTGCCACCAGCCGGGACAGAAACTATGGCTACACCTTC
v_gene: TRBV5-1; j_gene: TRBJ1-6; abundance: .; d_gene: .; CDR3aa: CASSLRSDTLHF; CDR3nt: TGCGCCAGCAGCTTGCGCTCGGACACCCTCCACTTT
v_gene: TRBV2; j_gene: TRBJ2-2; abundance: .; d_gene: .; CDR3aa: CASSPRGADTGELFF; CDR3nt: TGTGCCAGCAGTCCCAGGGGCGCGGACACCGGGGAGCTGTTTTTT
v_gene: TRBV5-4; j_gene: TRBJ1-4; abundance: few; d_gene: .; CDR3aa: CASSLPGFNEKLFF; CDR3nt: TGTGCCAGCAGCTTGCCCGGGTTTAATGAAAAACTGTTTTTT
v_gene: TRBV7-2; j_gene: TRBJ1-1; abundance: .; d_gene: .; CDR3aa: CASSPRLGLNTEAFF; CDR3nt: TGTGCCAGCAGCCCTCGCCTGGGGCTGAACACTGAAGCTTTCTTT
v_gene: TRBV18; j_gene: TRBJ1-4; abundance: once; d_gene: .; CDR3aa: CASSPPRQAGPDATNEKLFF; CDR3nt: TGTGCCAGCTCACCCCCCCGACAGGCAGGTCCGGATGCAACTAATGAAAAACTGTTTTTT
v_gene: TRBV25-1; j_gene: TRBJ2-1; abundance: .; d_gene: .; CDR3aa: CASSEFQEGDEQFF; CDR3nt: TGTGCCAGCAGTGAATTCCAGGAAGGCGATGAGCAGTTCTTC
v_gene: TRBV4-2; j_gene: TRBJ2-7; abundance: few; d_gene: TRBD1; CDR3aa: CASSQAGTGYEQYF; CDR3nt: TGTGCCAGCAGCCAAGCCGGGACAGGGTACGAGCAGTACTTC
v_gene: TRBV7-3; j_gene: TRBJ2-1; abundance: .; d_gene: TRBD2; CDR3aa: CASSEREGRGEQFF; CDR3nt: TGTGCCAGCAGCGAGCGGGAGGGCCGTGGTGAGCAGTTCTTC
v_gene: TRBV7-3; j_gene: TRBJ2-3; abundance: .; d_gene: .; CDR3aa: CASSLNGRRAAQLPSTDTQYF; CDR3nt: TGTGCCAGCAGCTTAAACGGGCGCAGAGCGGCCCAGTTACCTAGCACAGATACGCAGTATTTT
v_gene: TRBV4-3; j_gene: TRBJ1-2; abundance: .; d_gene: TRBD1; CDR3aa: CASSQEQGRGYTF; CDR3nt: TGCGCCAGCAGCCAAGAACAGGGGAGGGGCTACACCTTC
v_gene: TRBV7-2; j_gene: TRBJ1-2; abundance: .; d_gene: .; CDR3aa: CASSTNYWGDGYTF; CDR3nt: TGTGCCAGCAGCACCAACTACTGGGGGGATGGCTACACCTTC
v_gene: TRBV4-3; j_gene: TRBJ2-3; abundance: few; d_gene: .; CDR3aa: CASSPLRSSDTQYF; CDR3nt: TGCGCCAGCAGCCCCCTTAGAAGTTCAGATACGCAGTATTTT
v_gene: TRBV28; j_gene: TRBJ1-4; abundance: .; d_gene: .; CDR3aa: CASSSPPGKGKLFF; CDR3nt: TGTGCCAGCAGTTCCCCTCCCGGTAAGGGGAAACTGTTTTTT